The T cell receptor beta chain under discussion was sequenced for a study of T cell responses to AZD1222 COVID-19 vaccine. Sequenced by immunoSEQ multiplex PCR; TCRdb stores in-frame clones only, minus some. The sample holds just under 85,000 clones, 86% seen once. The CDR3 extends over 16 amino acids. V lost 0 bases to trimming and J lost 5 bases, with 15 bases between them. Germline V CDR1 and CDR2: KGHDR, SFDVKD. This clone appeared a few times. The origin of this receptor is an adult in good health. V usage is TRBV24-1 and J usage is TRBJ1-1; no clear D gene. Sequenced here: peripheral blood, sampled on day 0 of AZD1222 vaccination. In nucleotides, the CDR3 is TGTGCCACCAGTGATTTGGGGCCCTCCGGGAGAACTGAAGCTTTCTTT. It specifies CATSDLGPSGRTEAFF.